The following is a T cell receptor beta chain sequence with its context. Clones were read by immunoSEQ multiplex PCR, and TCRdb kept only the in-frame ones, dropping some. The data hold some 29,000 clones, with 85% to 90% observed a single time. The sample is drawn from a study of PD-1 and CTLA-4 blockade in melanoma. Germline V gives CDR1 MRHNA, CDR2 SNTAGT. The CDR3 runs 14 residues. Trimming stripped 5 bases from V and 1 base from J, with 8 bases between. This chain uses TRBV6-4 with TRBJ2-2; D remains unclear. This receptor was obtained from a human donor with melanoma. The source was CD8+ T cells from peripheral blood, collected before anti-PD-1 treatment. The CDR3: CASSLGWNTGELFF. The CDR3 nucleotides read TGTGCCAGCAGTTTAGGTTGGAACACCGGGGAGCTGTTTTTT.